The rows below give T cell receptor beta chains drawn from one sample of a study of CD8 T cell repertoires and HIV-1 epitope variants. Their specific antigens are unknown. The repertoire was sequenced with immunoSEQ multiplex PCR; TCRdb's copy has only in-frame clones and lacks some. The data contain about 4,800 clones, roughly 64% of them singletons. The specimen sequenced was cultured CD8+ T cells derived from PBMCs. These receptors were obtained from a male donor with HIV. The CDR3 runs from the conserved cysteine through the conserved F or W. Fields, in order: CDR3 DNA, CDR3 protein, clone size, D gene, V gene, J gene. A D gene is named only where the DNA matches it firmly. Part of the rows lack a size; the others show once, few, many or a class for expanded clones.

CDR3nt: TGTGCCAGCAGTTACTCGGCGACAGGGAACACTGAAGCTTTCTTT
CDR3aa: CASSYSATGNTEAFF
abundance: few
d_gene: NA
v_gene: TRBV6-5
j_gene: TRBJ1-1

CDR3nt: TGCAGCGTCTTGAAGGGCACCGGGGAGCTGTTTTTT
CDR3aa: CSVLKGTGELFF
abundance: medium-sized
d_gene: NA
v_gene: TRBV29-1
j_gene: TRBJ2-2

CDR3nt: TGTGCCAGCAGTTTATGGGAGGGACCCAGCTCCTACAATGAGCAGTTCTTC
CDR3aa: CASSLWEGPSSYNEQFF
abundance: NA
d_gene: TRBD2
v_gene: TRBV27
j_gene: TRBJ2-1

CDR3nt: TGTGCCAGCAGCAAAACAGAGAACACCGGGGAGCTGTTTTTT
CDR3aa: CASSKTENTGELFF
abundance: few
d_gene: NA
v_gene: TRBV7-9
j_gene: TRBJ2-2

CDR3nt: TGTGCCACCAGCAGAGAGGCTAGCGGGCGGGAGACCCAGTACTTC
CDR3aa: CATSREASGRETQYF
abundance: NA
d_gene: TRBD2
v_gene: TRBV15
j_gene: TRBJ2-5

CDR3nt: TGTGCCAGTAGCCCGGGACAACCCTACGAGCAGTACTTC
CDR3aa: CASSPGQPYEQYF
abundance: few
d_gene: NA
v_gene: TRBV19
j_gene: TRBJ2-7

CDR3nt: TGCGCCAGCAGCTCCACCTTGGGGGCGAGGAACACTGAAGCTTTCTTT
CDR3aa: CASSSTLGARNTEAFF
abundance: NA
d_gene: NA
v_gene: TRBV5-1
j_gene: TRBJ1-1

CDR3nt: TGTGCCAGCAGCTACCGGGCCCAGGGAAATTCACCCCTCCACTTT
CDR3aa: CASSYRAQGNSPLHF
abundance: NA
d_gene: NA
v_gene: TRBV11-2
j_gene: TRBJ1-6

CDR3nt: TGTGCCAGCACCGACAGGGAGGTCGGCAATGAGCAGTTCTTC
CDR3aa: CASTDREVGNEQFF
abundance: NA
d_gene: NA
v_gene: TRBV6-5
j_gene: TRBJ2-1

CDR3nt: TGTGCCAGCAGCGCTTCAGGGGATACGCAGTATTTT
CDR3aa: CASSASGDTQYF
abundance: NA
d_gene: NA
v_gene: TRBV9
j_gene: TRBJ2-3

CDR3nt: TGTGCCAGCAGCTTACTGGACAGATTTAGGACTGAAGCTTTCTTT
CDR3aa: CASSLLDRFRTEAFF
abundance: NA
d_gene: NA
v_gene: TRBV7-2
j_gene: TRBJ1-1

CDR3nt: TGTGCCAGAAGCGCCGACAACTCCTACGAGCAGTACTTC
CDR3aa: CARSADNSYEQYF
abundance: NA
d_gene: NA
v_gene: TRBV5-3
j_gene: TRBJ2-7

CDR3nt: TGTGCCAGCAGCCCCCTCTCGGACCGCACAGATACGCAGTATTTT
CDR3aa: CASSPLSDRTDTQYF
abundance: NA
d_gene: NA
v_gene: TRBV7-6
j_gene: TRBJ2-3

CDR3nt: TGCGCCAGCAGCCAACTAGGACAGGGGAATTCACCCCTCCACTTT
CDR3aa: CASSQLGQGNSPLHF
abundance: NA
d_gene: TRBD1
v_gene: TRBV4-1
j_gene: TRBJ1-6

CDR3nt: TGTGCCAGCAGCCCGCAGACAGGGGTACGCACAGATACGCAGTATTTT
CDR3aa: CASSPQTGVRTDTQYF
abundance: once
d_gene: TRBD1
v_gene: TRBV7-8
j_gene: TRBJ2-3

CDR3nt: TGTGCCAGCAAGTCAACATACGCGAACACCGGGGAGCTGTTTTTT
CDR3aa: CASKSTYANTGELFF
abundance: NA
d_gene: NA
v_gene: TRBV2
j_gene: TRBJ2-2

CDR3nt: TGTGCCAGCAGCTTACCAGGGACAGGGGAGCTCGGTGGCTACACCTTC
CDR3aa: CASSLPGTGELGGYTF
abundance: NA
d_gene: TRBD1
v_gene: TRBV13
j_gene: TRBJ1-2

CDR3nt: TGTGCCAGCAGTGGCGGGAACGAGCAGTACTTC
CDR3aa: CASSGGNEQYF
abundance: few
d_gene: NA
v_gene: TRBV6-1
j_gene: TRBJ2-7

CDR3nt: TGCGCCAGCAGCCAAGAGCCGGGAGCGGGCGCCCTGAGCTCCTACGAGCAGTACTTC
CDR3aa: CASSQEPGAGALSSYEQYF
abundance: hyperexpanded
d_gene: NA
v_gene: TRBV4-3
j_gene: TRBJ2-7

CDR3nt: TGTGCCACCAGCAGAGATAAAGGCGGGAGTTCGCATGAGCAGTTCTTC
CDR3aa: CATSRDKGGSSHEQFF
abundance: once
d_gene: TRBD2
v_gene: TRBV15
j_gene: TRBJ2-1

CDR3nt: TGTGCCAGCAGCTTAAGGGACAGGGTAACGGCAACTAATGAAAAACTGTTTTTT
CDR3aa: CASSLRDRVTATNEKLFF
abundance: few
d_gene: TRBD1
v_gene: TRBV7-8
j_gene: TRBJ1-4

CDR3nt: TGTGCCAGCAGCCCCAGGGGAGGGGGTCCCTACAATGAGCAGTTCTTC
CDR3aa: CASSPRGGGPYNEQFF
abundance: medium-sized
d_gene: NA
v_gene: TRBV11-2
j_gene: TRBJ2-1

CDR3nt: TGTGCCATCAGTGAACCTGTCGCGAACTATGGCTACACCTTC
CDR3aa: CAISEPVANYGYTF
abundance: NA
d_gene: NA
v_gene: TRBV10-3
j_gene: TRBJ1-2

CDR3nt: TGTGCCAGTAGTATTGGGGTAGTAGGTCCCCAGCATTTT
CDR3aa: CASSIGVVGPQHF
abundance: NA
d_gene: NA
v_gene: TRBV19
j_gene: TRBJ1-5

CDR3nt: TGTGCCAGCAGAGCGGGGACTCAGCCCCAGCATTTT
CDR3aa: CASRAGTQPQHF
abundance: large
d_gene: NA
v_gene: TRBV7-9
j_gene: TRBJ1-5

CDR3nt: TGTGCCAGCAGCCAAGTGGCAGGTGCGGGGGATAACAATGAGCAGTTCTTC
CDR3aa: CASSQVAGAGDNNEQFF
abundance: once
d_gene: TRBD2
v_gene: TRBV14
j_gene: TRBJ2-1

CDR3nt: TGTGCCAGCAGCTTTAGCGGGGGGGCCTCCTACGAGCAGTACTTC
CDR3aa: CASSFSGGASYEQYF
abundance: NA
d_gene: TRBD2
v_gene: TRBV11-1
j_gene: TRBJ2-7

CDR3nt: TGCGCCAGCAGCTCGCAGGAGACTAACTATGGCTACACCTTC
CDR3aa: CASSSQETNYGYTF
abundance: large
d_gene: NA
v_gene: TRBV5-1
j_gene: TRBJ1-2

CDR3nt: TGCGCCAGCAGCCCCTTTTTTGGGGGAGGGCCAGACACCGGGGAGCTGTTTTTT
CDR3aa: CASSPFFGGGPDTGELFF
abundance: NA
d_gene: TRBD2
v_gene: TRBV5-1
j_gene: TRBJ2-2

CDR3nt: TGTGGTATGAAGCGGGAGGACACCGGGGAGCTGTTTTTT
CDR3aa: CGMKREDTGELFF
abundance: NA
d_gene: TRBD2
v_gene: TRBV28
j_gene: TRBJ2-2

CDR3nt: TGTGCCAGCAGTTATGAGGGACAGGGGGCCCACGAGCAGTACTTC
CDR3aa: CASSYEGQGAHEQYF
abundance: NA
d_gene: TRBD1
v_gene: TRBV6-5
j_gene: TRBJ2-7

CDR3nt: TGTGCCAGTAGAACAGAGCAGGGGGCCGGCGGGGAGCTGTTTTTT
CDR3aa: CASRTEQGAGGELFF
abundance: NA
d_gene: TRBD1
v_gene: TRBV19
j_gene: TRBJ2-2

CDR3nt: TGTGCCAGCAGCTTAGCTGGGGACAGGGGCTCGTACGAGCAGTACTTC
CDR3aa: CASSLAGDRGSYEQYF
abundance: NA
d_gene: TRBD1
v_gene: TRBV7-2
j_gene: TRBJ2-7

CDR3nt: TGCAGCGTTGAAATGGGACCTAACTATGGCTACACCTTC
CDR3aa: CSVEMGPNYGYTF
abundance: NA
d_gene: NA
v_gene: TRBV29-1
j_gene: TRBJ1-2

CDR3nt: TGTGCCAGCAGTTTAGGGGCTAGCAGCTACGAGCAGTACTTC
CDR3aa: CASSLGASSYEQYF
abundance: NA
d_gene: NA
v_gene: TRBV27
j_gene: TRBJ2-7

CDR3nt: TGTGCCAGCAGTGGGGGAATCGATCTAGCCAAAAACATTCAGTACTTC
CDR3aa: CASSGGIDLAKNIQYF
abundance: once
d_gene: NA
v_gene: TRBV7-2
j_gene: TRBJ2-4

CDR3nt: TGTGCCAGCAGTTCAATCTATGTCAGGTCACTAAGCTCCTACGAGCAGTACTTC
CDR3aa: CASSSIYVRSLSSYEQYF
abundance: NA
d_gene: NA
v_gene: TRBV28
j_gene: TRBJ2-7

CDR3nt: TGTGCCAGCAGTGCTACGACAGGGGAGTATTCACCCCTCCACTTT
CDR3aa: CASSATTGEYSPLHF
abundance: few
d_gene: TRBD1
v_gene: TRBV25-1
j_gene: TRBJ1-6

CDR3nt: TGCGCCAGCAGCCAAGAAGGTGTGTTGGGGGGCAGTGGAAACACCATATATTTT
CDR3aa: CASSQEGVLGGSGNTIYF
abundance: NA
d_gene: NA
v_gene: TRBV4-3
j_gene: TRBJ1-3

CDR3nt: TGTGCCAGCAGTTGGACCTTCGCCTTGAACACTGAAGCTTTCTTT
CDR3aa: CASSWTFALNTEAFF
abundance: once
d_gene: NA
v_gene: TRBV6-1
j_gene: TRBJ1-1

CDR3nt: TGTGCCAGCACTCTGACCGCAAGCTCCTACAATGAGCAGTTCTTC
CDR3aa: CASTLTASSYNEQFF
abundance: NA
d_gene: NA
v_gene: TRBV27
j_gene: TRBJ2-1

CDR3nt: TGTGCCAGTAGTGACGTAAACACTGAAGCTTTCTTT
CDR3aa: CASSDVNTEAFF
abundance: NA
d_gene: NA
v_gene: TRBV19
j_gene: TRBJ1-1

CDR3nt: TGTGCCAGCAGGTCAGGGGACAGGGGCAATGAGCAGTTCTTC
CDR3aa: CASRSGDRGNEQFF
abundance: NA
d_gene: TRBD1
v_gene: TRBV7-9
j_gene: TRBJ2-1

CDR3nt: TGTGCCAGCAGCGATAAAGGAGAAAAACTGTTTTTT
CDR3aa: CASSDKGEKLFF
abundance: NA
d_gene: NA
v_gene: TRBV13
j_gene: TRBJ1-4

CDR3nt: TGTGCCAGCAGTGACTCCCTCCGTTTAAGGCCCACAGATACGCAGTATTTT
CDR3aa: CASSDSLRLRPTDTQYF
abundance: NA
d_gene: NA
v_gene: TRBV6-4
j_gene: TRBJ2-3

CDR3nt: TGTGCCAGCAGCTTAGACGGACTAGCGGGAGTAGACGAGCAGTACTTC
CDR3aa: CASSLDGLAGVDEQYF
abundance: NA
d_gene: TRBD2
v_gene: TRBV11-2
j_gene: TRBJ2-7

CDR3nt: TGTGCCAGCACCGAAGGACTAGCGGGTACCTACGAGCAGTACTTC
CDR3aa: CASTEGLAGTYEQYF
abundance: NA
d_gene: TRBD2
v_gene: TRBV28
j_gene: TRBJ2-7

CDR3nt: TGTGCCAGCAGCTTAGGCTCTACGACGGCTAGCTATGGCTACACCTTC
CDR3aa: CASSLGSTTASYGYTF
abundance: NA
d_gene: NA
v_gene: TRBV13
j_gene: TRBJ1-2

CDR3nt: TGTGCCAGCAGCCCGGACTCCACCAGGGATGAGCAGTTCTTC
CDR3aa: CASSPDSTRDEQFF
abundance: NA
d_gene: NA
v_gene: TRBV13
j_gene: TRBJ2-1

CDR3nt: TGTGCCAGCAGTTTATTGCCTAGCGGGACAGGGGGCTATGAGCAGTTCTTC
CDR3aa: CASSLLPSGTGGYEQFF
abundance: NA
d_gene: TRBD1
v_gene: TRBV27
j_gene: TRBJ2-1